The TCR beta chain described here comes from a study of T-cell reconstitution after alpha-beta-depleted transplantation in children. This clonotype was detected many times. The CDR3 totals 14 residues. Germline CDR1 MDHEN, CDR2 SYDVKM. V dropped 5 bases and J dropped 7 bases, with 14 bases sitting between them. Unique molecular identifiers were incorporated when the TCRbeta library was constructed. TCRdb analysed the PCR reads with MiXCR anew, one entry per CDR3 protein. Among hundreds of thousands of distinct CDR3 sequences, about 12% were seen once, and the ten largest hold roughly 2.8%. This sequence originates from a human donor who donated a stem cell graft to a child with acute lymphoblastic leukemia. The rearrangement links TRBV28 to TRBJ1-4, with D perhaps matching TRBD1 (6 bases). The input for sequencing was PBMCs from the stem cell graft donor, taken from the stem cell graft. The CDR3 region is CASSSTGWPEKLFF. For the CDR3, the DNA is TGTGCCAGCAGTAGTACAGGGTGGCCTGAAAAACTGTTTTTT.